This T cell receptor beta chain was identified during a study of T cells in localized non-small cell lung cancer. Whole-study results and caveats: Elevated blood T cell density was associated with longer overall survival.

Sequenced by immunoSEQ multiplex PCR; TCRdb stores in-frame clones only, minus some. This table holds approximately 52,000 clones, approximately 80% found once. This CDR3 has 13 residues. Germline V gives CDR1 ENHRY, CDR2 SYGVKD. With 2 bases removed from V and 0 bases from J, the gap between germline ends came to 4 bases. Note on this clone: The antigen is unknown.

The sequence was collected from a man between 40 and 70 years old with stage I squamous cell lung carcinoma. Sequencing was performed on peripheral blood, taken before any cancer treatment. The chain uses TRBV10-3 and TRBJ1-2, with D unclear. This CDR3 is CAISEGANYGYTF. The CDR3 bases are TGTGCCATCAGTGAGGGGGCTAACTATGGCTACACCTTC.